This entry lists 6 T cell receptor beta chains sequenced from one sample in a study of cytomegalovirus exposure and HLA in healthy donors. 60 Vbeta and 13 Jbeta primers were used in PCR. TCRdb keeps only in-frame clones here, not all; method: immunoSEQ multiplex PCR. This sample carries 100,000 to 150,000 clones, with around 1.5% going to the ten biggest clones. Source material: PBMCs. The receptors here all came from a woman aged 40 to 50 in good health and CMV-seronegative.

The V call is TRBV27, the J call TRBJ2-6; 9 bases map to TRBD1. After removal of 10 bases from V and 0 bases from J, the junction contained 13 bases not matched to a gene. The CDR3 spans 18 residues. Germline V gene data show CDR1 as MNHEY and CDR2 as SMNVEV (reference sequence). The CDR3 reads CATSRRTGASSGANVLTF. The CDR3 DNA reads as TGTGCCACCTCCCGAAGGACAGGGGCCAGCTCTGGGGCCAACGTCCTGACTTTC. Looking up the rest from reference TRBV27 and TRBJ2-6 gives the full variable domain: EAQVTQNPRYLITVTGKKLTVTCSQNMNHEYMSWYRQDPGLGLRQIYYSMNVEVTDKGDVPEGYKVSRKEKRNFPLILESPSPNQTSLYFCATSRRTGASSGANVLTFGAGSRLTVL.

This chain connects TRBV4-2 to TRBJ2-2; TRBD1 agrees at 9 bases. Germline loops: CDR1 LGHNA, CDR2 YNFKEQ. The CDR3 totals 14 residues. J lost 6 bases, V lost 5 bases, and 4 bases had no gene match. The CDR3 reads CASSARQGAGELFF. Written as DNA, the CDR3 is TGTGCCAGCAGCGCCCGACAGGGGGCCGGGGAGCTGTTTTTT.

The chain links TRBV6-1 to TRBJ2-5; D gene ambiguous. The CDR3 extends over 13 amino acids. CDR1 and CDR2 (germline): MNHNS, SASEGT. V shed 8 bases and J shed 2 bases, with 12 bases lying between them. The CDR3 spells CASLSIMQETQYF. The CDR3 bases are TGTGCCAGCCTTTCTATCATGCAAGAGACCCAGTACTTC.

In the case of this clone: This sample includes further DNA sequences coding for the same CDR3. The genes are TRBV9 and TRBJ2-3; 8 nucleotides match TRBD2. V gave up 2 bases and J gave up 2 bases; unmatched junction bases: 4. From germline, CDR1 is SGDLS and CDR2 YYNGEE. The CDR3 is 15 amino acids. The CDR3 region is CASSVTSGDTDTQYF. The CDR3 DNA is TGTGCCAGCAGCGTTACTAGCGGTGACACAGATACGCAGTATTTT.

J is TRBJ1-4 and V is TRBV29-1; possibly TRBD1 for D (6 bases). The CDR3 covers 14 residues. V was cut by 5 bases and J by 4 bases, with 14 bases left in between. Germline V lookup: CDR1 SQVTM, CDR2 ANQGSEA. The CDR3 DNA sequence: TGCAGCGTTCCGATGGGGGGGCGTAATGAAAAACTGTTTTTT. Its protein is CSVPMGGRNEKLFF.

The chain has TRBV19 and TRBJ2-7; D is possibly TRBD1 (6 bases). Trimming left V 0 bases short and J 2 bases short, with 8 bases between. The CDR3 length is 14 residues. Germline V gene lookup returns CDR1 LNHDA and CDR2 SQIVND (reference sequence). The CDR3 protein is CASSIDTGPYEQYF. For the CDR3, the DNA is TGTGCCAGTAGTATAGACACAGGGCCCTACGAGCAGTACTTC.